Shown below are 7 T cell receptor beta chains from a single sample sequenced in a study of T-cell memory formation after mild COVID-19. MiXCR, applied by TCRdb to the 5' RACE reads, yields one record per CDR3 protein. The sample lists around 45,000 distinct CDR3 sequences; 9.5% were seen once. Sequencing used PBMCs or a T cell subset sorted from them (not recorded which). The receptors shown here come from an adult woman who had mild COVID-19 (a few samples of this study predate the infection). Cell type and time point are not known.

Ten or more counts support this clonotype. The chain uses TRBV7-9 and TRBJ2-7, with D hard to call. The CDR3 has 12 amino acids. In germline, CDR1 is SEHNR, CDR2 FQNEAQ (reference sequence). V was cut by 1 base and J by 7 bases, with 8 bases left in between. The CDR3 nucleotides are TGTGCCAGCAGCTTAGGGTGGCAGGAGCAGTACTTC. Encoded protein: CASSLGWQEQYF.

The chain has TRBV4-1 and TRBJ2-4, with 13 bases that match TRBD2. The germline V gene encodes CDR1 MGHRA and CDR2 YSYEKL. V was clipped by 0 bases and J by 6 bases; unmatched bases: 5. The CDR3 covers 17 residues. CDR3 region: CASSQDVTSGGRNIQYF. CDR3 sequence (DNA): TGCGCCAGCAGCCAAGATGTGACTAGCGGGGGGAGAAACATTCAGTACTTC.

This clonotype showed up many times. The V and J genes are TRBV20-1 and TRBJ1-1, with unresolved D. This CDR3 has 16 residues. Trimming stripped 2 bases from V and 5 bases from J, with 21 bases between. Per the germline V gene, CDR1 is DFQATT and CDR2 is SNEGSKA (reference sequence). CDR3 sequence reads: CSARTIPGEGSTEAFF. The CDR3 DNA reads TGCAGTGCTAGAACAATCCCCGGGGAGGGTAGTACTGAAGCTTTCTTT.

The chain is built from TRBV4-2 and TRBJ2-7; 14 bases align to TRBD2. The CDR3 has 21 amino acids. V gave up 4 bases and J gave up 4 bases; unmatched junction bases: 21. Germline V gene lookup returns CDR1 LGHNA and CDR2 YNFKEQ. Here the CDR3 DNA reads TGTGCCAGCAGCCTTACAATCGGGACTAGCGGGAGCCACTTGGGAGGGTACGAGCAGTACTTC. It specifies CASSLTIGTSGSHLGGYEQYF.

The rearrangement joins TRBV12-3 or TRBV12-4 to TRBJ2-1; D is uncertain. The CDR3 runs 14 residues. V was shortened by 5 bases and J by 5 bases, with 13 bases between the two germline ends. The CDR3 here is CASSPLRPDNEQFF. CDR3 coding DNA: TGTGCCAGCAGTCCTCTAAGGCCCGACAATGAGCAGTTCTTC.

This clonotype was counted only a few times. V gene TRBV7-7 combines with J gene TRBJ1-1; no reliable D call. V was cut by 5 bases and J by 3 bases, with 10 bases left in between. Looked up from germline, CDR1 is SSHAT and CDR2 is FNYEAQ (reference sequence). The CDR3 consists of 13 residues. As DNA, the CDR3 is TGTGCCAGCAGCCCTCGGGTAGACACTGAAGCTTTCTTT. Translating it yields CASSPRVDTEAFF.

The CDR3 DNA reads as TGTGCCAGCTCCCCCGAGTTGGACACCGGGGAGCTGTTTTTT. Protein product: CASSPELDTGELFF. This sequence joins TRBV18 and TRBJ2-2; unclear D gene. V was shortened by 6 bases and J by 3 bases, with 11 bases between the two germline ends. The CDR3 sequence is 14 residues long. The germline gives CDR1 KGHSH, CDR2 LQKENI. The full variable domain, with the rest looked up from reference TRBV18 and TRBJ2-2, is NAGVMQNPRHLVRRRGQEARLRCSPMKGHSHVYWYRQLPEEGLKFMVYLQKENIIDESGMPKERFSAEFPKEGPSILRIQQVVRGDSAAYFCASSPELDTGELFFGEGSRLTVL.